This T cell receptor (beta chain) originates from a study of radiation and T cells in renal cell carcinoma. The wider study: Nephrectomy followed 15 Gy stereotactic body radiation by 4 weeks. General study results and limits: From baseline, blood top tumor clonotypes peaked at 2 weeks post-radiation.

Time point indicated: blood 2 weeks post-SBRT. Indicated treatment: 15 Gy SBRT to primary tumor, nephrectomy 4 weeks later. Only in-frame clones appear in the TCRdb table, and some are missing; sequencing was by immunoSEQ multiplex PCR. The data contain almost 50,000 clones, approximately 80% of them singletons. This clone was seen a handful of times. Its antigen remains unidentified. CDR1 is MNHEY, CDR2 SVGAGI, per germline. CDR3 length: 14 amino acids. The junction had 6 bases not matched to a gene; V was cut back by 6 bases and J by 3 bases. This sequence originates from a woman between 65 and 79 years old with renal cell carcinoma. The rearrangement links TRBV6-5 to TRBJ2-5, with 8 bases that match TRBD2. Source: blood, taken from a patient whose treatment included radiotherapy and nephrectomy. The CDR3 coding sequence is TGTGCCAGCAGGTCCCGGGGGGGCGAAGAGACCCAGTACTTC. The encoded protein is CASRSRGGEETQYF.